The 22 T cell receptor beta chains given below trace back to one sample, sequenced in a study of Graves' ophthalmopathy and Graves' hyperthyroidism. CDR3 regions of TCR beta were amplified from RNA transcripts. HTBI primers were employed in first-round RT-PCR, then a second-round multiplex PCR followed. TCRdb passed the multiplex PCR reads through MiXCR, listing each CDR3 protein once. The sample records about 370,000 distinct CDR3 sequences, 15% to 20% being singletons. What was sequenced was peripheral blood. The origin of the receptors is an adult woman with stable Graves' hyperthyroidism.

This clonotype was detected ten times or more. This chain uses TRBV9 with TRBJ2-7; 7 bases align to TRBD1. V dropped 4 bases and J dropped 7; count of bases not matched to a gene: 14. The CDR3 spans 15 residues. Germline V lookup: CDR1 SGDLS, CDR2 YYNGEE. CDR3 coding DNA: TGTGCCAGCAGCCCCCGGGACAGAATACTCTCGGAGCAGTACTTC. This codes for CASSPRDRILSEQYF.

This clonotype was seen at least ten times. The chain joins TRBV5-1 to TRBJ2-5, with 11 bases aligning to TRBD2. The CDR3 has 16 amino acids. J gave up 2 bases and V 4 bases, and 7 bases lay outside the gene matches. Looked up from germline, CDR1 is SGHRS and CDR2 is YFSETQ. This chain's CDR3 is CASSPSIAGGQETQYF. The CDR3 nucleotides read TGCGCCAGCAGCCCGAGTATAGCGGGAGGGCAAGAGACCCAGTACTTC.

This clonotype has ten or more counts. The J gene is TRBJ2-7, the V gene TRBV19, with TRBD2 matching 8 bases. Germline V gene lookup returns CDR1 LNHDA and CDR2 SQIVND (reference sequence). The CDR3 totals 18 residues. The trim removed 6 bases at V and 7 bases at J, leaving 23 bases unmatched. In nucleotides, the CDR3 is TGTGCCAGTAGCGGCGAGAGCGGGAGTTTATCAGTTCACTGTGAGCAGTACTTC. Amino acids: CASSGESGSLSVHCEQYF.

This clonotype was picked up many times. The chain carries TRBV19 and TRBJ1-5; maybe TRBD1 (5 bases). CDR3 length: 17 residues. V gave up 3 bases and J gave up 0 bases, with 15 bases separating them. CDR1 is LNHDA, CDR2 SQIVND, per germline (reference sequence). The CDR3 reads CASSIEGPWTSNQPQHF. CDR3 DNA sequence: TGTGCCAGTAGTATTGAGGGACCGTGGACTAGCAATCAGCCCCAGCATTTT.

In this sample, this clonotype turned up many times. This chain connects TRBV5-1 to TRBJ2-6; either TRBD1 or TRBD2 may fit D (5 bases each). Per the germline V gene, CDR1 is SGHRS and CDR2 is YFSETQ. V dropped 4 bases and J dropped 1 base, with 15 bases sitting between them. The CDR3 sequence is 17 residues long. The chain's CDR3 is CASSPWGLGSGANVLTF. The CDR3 bases are TGCGCCAGCAGCCCATGGGGGTTGGGTTCTGGGGCCAACGTCCTGACTTTC.

This clonotype was recorded a few times. This sequence joins TRBV13 and TRBJ2-4; 8 nucleotides line up with TRBD1. The trim removed 5 bases at V and 6 bases at J, leaving 6 bases unmatched. Germline V lookup: CDR1 PRHDT, CDR2 FYEKMQ (reference sequence). CDR3 length: 14 residues. CDR3 sequence reads: CASSRRGRVNIQYF. The CDR3 region has the DNA TGTGCCAGCAGCCGCAGGGGGCGGGTAAACATTCAGTACTTC.

This clonotype showed up many times. The gene calls are TRBV13 and TRBJ2-7; D remains unclear. Per germline, CDR1 PRHDT and CDR2 FYEKMQ (reference sequence). Trimming removed 5 bases at V and 2 bases at J, with 13 bases between. The CDR3 loop spans 14 amino acids. The CDR3 reads CASSTPGSTYEQYF. The CDR3 DNA reads TGTGCCAGCAGCACCCCCGGGTCCACCTACGAGCAGTACTTC.

This clonotype came up many times. V and J are TRBV28 and TRBJ2-2; 8 positions agree with TRBD1. After removal of 5 bases from V and 3 bases from J, the junction contained 11 bases not matched to a gene. Germline values: CDR1 MDHEN, CDR2 SYDVKM. This CDR3 is 17 amino acids long. In nucleotides, the CDR3 is TGTGCCAGCAGTCCAACCCCAGGGGGCTCGCACACCGGGGAGCTGTTTTTT. Its translation is CASSPTPGGSHTGELFF.

This clonotype was recorded many times. V usage is TRBV19 and J usage is TRBJ2-2; 14 positions agree with TRBD2. The CDR3 runs to 16 residues. Germline loops: CDR1 LNHDA, CDR2 SQIVND (reference sequence). V gave up 7 bases and J gave up 4 bases; unmatched junction bases: 5. The DNA for the CDR3 is TGTGCCAGTACCACGGGACTAGCGGGAGTCACCGGGGAGCTGTTTTTT. It encodes CASTTGLAGVTGELFF.

In this sample, this clonotype turned up many times. The chain couples TRBV2 to TRBJ1-1, with TRBD1 matching over 8 bases. Germline CDR1 and CDR2: SNHLY and FYNNEI. The CDR3 spans 13 residues. V was clipped by 6 bases and J by 4 bases; unmatched bases: 4. CDR3 nucleotide sequence: TGTGCCAGCAGCAAACAGGGGGTCACTGAAGCTTTCTTT. Residues: CASSKQGVTEAFF.

This clonotype was counted at least ten times. The rearrangement links TRBV6-5 to TRBJ2-7; 7 nucleotides match TRBD2. The CDR3 totals 12 residues. With 4 bases clipped from V and 7 bases from J, the junction kept 4 bases outside the gene matches. Germline V gene sequence: CDR1 MNHEY, CDR2 SVGAGI. The CDR3 loop reads CASSSPGGEQYF. CDR3 bases: TGTGCCAGCAGTTCACCGGGGGGAGAGCAGTACTTC.

This clonotype was observed once. The rearrangement links TRBV6-2 or TRBV6-3 to TRBJ2-7; D not certain. Germline CDR1 MNHEY, CDR2 SVGEGT. The CDR3 is 12 residues long. V lost 2 bases to trimming and J lost 8 bases, with 10 bases between them. CDR3 in amino acids: CASSYGRSQQYF. The CDR3 nucleotides read TGTGCCAGCAGTTACGGCCGGTCCCAGCAGTACTTC.

This clonotype was found many times. The chain couples TRBV20-1 to TRBJ2-5; D perhaps matches TRBD1 (6 bases). Germline V gene sequence: CDR1 DFQATT, CDR2 SNEGSKA (reference sequence). The CDR3 is 12 residues long. V was clipped by 0 bases and J by 5 bases, with 7 bases between them. The CDR3 is CSARDDRETQYF. The CDR3 nucleotides read TGCAGTGCTAGAGATGACAGGGAGACCCAGTACTTC.

The sample holds many counts of this clonotype. This chain joins TRBV6-2 or TRBV6-3 and TRBJ1-5; D is unclear. Trimming removed 5 bases at V and 7 bases at J, with 18 bases between. CDR1 and CDR2 from the germline V gene are MNHEY and SVGEGT. CDR3 length: 15 residues. CDR3 protein: CASSPDRGVGQPQHF. CDR3 bases: TGTGCCAGCAGTCCGGACCGCGGGGTGGGCCAGCCCCAGCATTTT.

This clonotype has a count of ten or more. The chain links TRBV6-1 to TRBJ2-7; tentatively, D is TRBD1 (6 bases). CDR1 is MNHNS, CDR2 SASEGT, per germline. CDR3 length: 14 amino acids. V lost 3 bases and J lost 2, with 11 bases in between. CDR3: CASSDRGEAYEQYF. CDR3 DNA sequence: TGTGCCAGCAGTGACAGGGGAGAGGCCTACGAGCAGTACTTC.

This clonotype was seen ten or more times. The chain couples TRBV7-9 to TRBJ1-6; D is unresolved. V gave up 1 base and J gave up 10 bases, with 8 bases separating them. CDR1 is SEHNR, CDR2 FQNEAQ, per germline (reference sequence). The CDR3 runs 13 residues. CDR3 loop: CASSLEVGSPLHF. The CDR3 coding sequence is TGTGCCAGCAGCTTAGAGGTTGGATCACCCCTCCACTTT.

V is TRBV20-1 and J is TRBJ2-7, with a tentative D call TRBD2 (6 bases). The CDR3 runs 14 residues. Germline CDR1 reads DFQATT; CDR2 reads SNEGSKA (reference sequence). Trimming removed 1 base at V and 5 bases at J, with 15 bases between. The CDR3 region is CSARAWDLIHEQYF. In DNA form, the CDR3 reads TGCAGTGCTAGAGCATGGGACTTGATCCACGAGCAGTACTTC.

This clonotype has a count of ten or more. V gene TRBV28 combines with J gene TRBJ1-2, with D uncertain. This CDR3 has 13 residues. Germline V gene data show CDR1 as MDHEN and CDR2 as SYDVKM. V was clipped by 4 bases and J by 8 bases, with 14 bases between them. CDR3 sequence reads: CASSSKPTTGYTF. The CDR3 DNA sequence: TGTGCCAGCAGTTCGAAACCGACAACGGGCTACACCTTC.

This clonotype was seen repeatedly, ten times or more. The rearrangement joins TRBV6-1 to TRBJ2-3, with TRBD2 matching 13 bases. Germline values: CDR1 MNHNS, CDR2 SASEGT. The V gene end was trimmed by 6 bases and the J gene end by 6 bases; junction bases not matched to a gene: 3. This CDR3 is 14 amino acids long. The DNA of the CDR3 is TGTGCCAGCAGCGGACTAGCGGGAGTGGATACGCAGTATTTT. Encoded protein: CASSGLAGVDTQYF.

This clonotype was observed many times. This chain uses TRBV27 with TRBJ2-7; weak D call: TRBD2 (5 bases). Germline values: CDR1 MNHEY, CDR2 SMNVEV (reference sequence). V gave up 3 bases and J gave up 3 bases, with 9 bases separating them. This CDR3 comprises 13 residues. CDR3 DNA sequence: TGTGCCAGCAGTTTCCGCCGGGGCTACGAGCAGTACTTC. Its translation is CASSFRRGYEQYF.

In this sample, this clonotype turned up a few times. It may be a read error: a sequence one base away is much more abundant. This rearrangement joins TRBV12-3 or TRBV12-4 to TRBJ1-1; no clear D gene. This CDR3 comprises 13 residues. The CDR3 DNA reads as TGTGCCAGCAGTTACGCCGGGCGAACTGGAGCTTTCTTT. The encoded protein is CASSYAGRTGAFF.

The V and J genes are TRBV6-5 and TRBJ1-5, with 7 bases fitting TRBD1. This CDR3 has 16 amino acids. V dropped 7 bases and J dropped 0; count of bases not matched to a gene: 9. Per the germline V gene, CDR1 is MNHEY and CDR2 is SVGAGI. The CDR3: CASNLQGISSNQPQHF. The CDR3 DNA reads TGTGCCAGCAATTTACAGGGGATTAGTAGCAATCAGCCCCAGCATTTT.